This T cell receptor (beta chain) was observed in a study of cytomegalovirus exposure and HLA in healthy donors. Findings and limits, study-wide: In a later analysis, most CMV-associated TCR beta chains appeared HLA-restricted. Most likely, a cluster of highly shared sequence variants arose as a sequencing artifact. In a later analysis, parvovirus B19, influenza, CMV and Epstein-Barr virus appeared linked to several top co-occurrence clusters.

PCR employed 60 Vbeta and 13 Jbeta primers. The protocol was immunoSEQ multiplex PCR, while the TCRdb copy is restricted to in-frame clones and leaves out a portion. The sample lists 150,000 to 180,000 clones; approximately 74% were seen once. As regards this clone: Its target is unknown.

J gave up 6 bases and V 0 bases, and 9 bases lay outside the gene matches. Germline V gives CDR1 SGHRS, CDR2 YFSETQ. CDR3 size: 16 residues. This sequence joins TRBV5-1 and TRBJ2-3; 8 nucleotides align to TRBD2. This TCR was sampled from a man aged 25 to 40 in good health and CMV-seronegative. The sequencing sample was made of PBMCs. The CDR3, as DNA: TGCGCCAGCAGCTTGGCCGTCGGGGGGGGCTCGGATACGCAGTATTTT. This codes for CASSLAVGGGSDTQYF.